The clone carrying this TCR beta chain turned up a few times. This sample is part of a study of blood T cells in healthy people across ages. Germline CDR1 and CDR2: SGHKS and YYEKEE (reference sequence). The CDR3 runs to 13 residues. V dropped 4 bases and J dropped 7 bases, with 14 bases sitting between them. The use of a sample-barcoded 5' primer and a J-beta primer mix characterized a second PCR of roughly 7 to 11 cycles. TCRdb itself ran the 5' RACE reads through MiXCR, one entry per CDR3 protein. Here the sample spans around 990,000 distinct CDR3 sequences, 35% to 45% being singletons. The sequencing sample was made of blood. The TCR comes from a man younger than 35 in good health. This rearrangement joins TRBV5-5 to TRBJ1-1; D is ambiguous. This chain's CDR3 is CASSVGPGSEAFF. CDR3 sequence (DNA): TGTGCCAGCAGCGTTGGGCCGGGGAGTGAAGCTTTCTTT.